Each of the 28 T cell receptor beta chains below was sequenced from the same sample in a study of cytomegalovirus exposure and HLA in healthy donors. PCR employed 60 Vbeta and 13 Jbeta primers. Only in-frame clones appear in the TCRdb table, and some are missing; sequencing was by immunoSEQ multiplex PCR. Among just over 150,000 clones, 85% were seen once, and the ten largest hold less than 2.5%. The specimen sequenced was PBMCs. The receptors here all came from a woman between 18 and 30 years old in good health and CMV-seronegative.

The chain joins TRBV19 to TRBJ1-4, with no clear D. The CDR3 extends over 14 amino acids. Germline CDR1 LNHDA, CDR2 SQIVND (reference sequence). Trimming removed 7 bases at V and 7 bases at J, with 16 bases between. CDR3 sequence reads: CASTPTRFGEKLFF. DNA for the CDR3: TGTGCCAGTACCCCCACCCGGTTTGGTGAAAAACTGTTTTTT.

V and J are TRBV10-3 and TRBJ1-3, with TRBD1 as a possible D gene (5 bases). Trimming pared 7 bases from V and 4 bases from J, leaving 14 bases between. CDR1 and CDR2 (germline): ENHRY, SYGVKD. CDR3 size: 14 residues. The chain's CDR3 is CAITERAGGNTIYF. The CDR3 bases are TGTGCCATCACCGAGCGGGCAGGGGGAAACACCATATATTTT.

The chain uses TRBV7-9 and TRBJ2-1; D unresolved. V dropped 5 bases and J dropped 2 bases, with 16 bases sitting between them. The CDR3 sequence is 16 residues long. Germline-derived CDR1 and CDR2 are SEHNR and FQNEAQ (reference sequence). CDR3 amino acids: CASSPSQSKPYNEQFF. The CDR3 DNA is TGTGCCAGCAGCCCCTCCCAATCTAAGCCCTACAATGAGCAGTTCTTC.

This chain links TRBV19 with TRBJ1-2; D perhaps matches TRBD1 (6 bases). Trimming stripped 3 bases from V and 0 bases from J, with 11 bases between. The CDR3 has 15 residues. Germline assignment: CDR1 LNHDA and CDR2 SQIVND (reference sequence). This CDR3 reads CASSMWDTANYGYTF. The CDR3 DNA sequence: TGTGCCAGTAGTATGTGGGACACAGCTAACTATGGCTACACCTTC.

This chain uses TRBV5-4 with TRBJ2-2, with D perhaps TRBD2 (6 bases). V dropped 3 bases and J dropped 3 bases, with 15 bases sitting between them. CDR3 length: 16 residues. Looked up from germline, CDR1 is SGHNT and CDR2 is YYREEE (reference sequence). The CDR3 is CASSSIAARHTGELFF. DNA for the CDR3: TGTGCCAGCAGCTCCATAGCGGCCCGGCACACCGGGGAGCTGTTTTTT.

The chain uses TRBV2 and TRBJ1-2; D gene ambiguous. With 8 bases removed from V and 5 bases from J, the gap between germline ends came to 3 bases. This CDR3 has 9 residues. Germline CDR1 is SNHLY and CDR2 is FYNNEI. This CDR3 reads CASLYGYTF. CDR3 coding DNA: TGTGCCAGCCTTTATGGCTACACCTTC. The variable domain in full, completed from reference TRBV2 and TRBJ1-2, reads EPEVTQTPSHQVTQMGQEVILRCVPISNHLYFYWYRQILGQKVEFLVSFYNNEISEKSEIFDDQFSVERPDGSNFTLKIRSTKLEDSAMYFCASLYGYTFGSGTRLTVV.

The chain has TRBV30 and TRBJ2-7; 8 nucleotides line up with TRBD1. Germline CDR1 and CDR2: GTSNPN and SVGIG (reference sequence). The CDR3 extends over 13 amino acids. V was pared by 1 base and J by 6 bases, with 5 bases of the junction left unmatched. CDR3 in DNA: TGTGCCTGGAGTGCGGACAGGGTTGGCGAGCAGTACTTC. It yields the protein CAWSADRVGEQYF. Looking up the rest from reference TRBV30 and TRBJ2-7 gives the full variable domain: SQTIHQWPATLVQPVGSPLSLECTVEGTSNPNLYWYRQAAGRGLQLLFYSVGIGQISSEVPQNLSASRPQDRQFILSSKKLLLSDSGFYLCAWSADRVGEQYFGPGTRLTVT.

This clone appeared once. The rearrangement joins TRBV27 to TRBJ2-1, with 12 bases fitting TRBD1. V trimming: 1 base; J trimming: 10 bases; junction bases outside the gene matches: 11. Germline CDR1 reads MNHEY; CDR2 reads SMNVEV (reference sequence). CDR3 length equals 17 residues. This CDR3 is CASSLLVPGQGAVEQFF. CDR3 nucleotides: TGTGCCAGCAGTTTATTGGTGCCGGGACAGGGGGCAGTGGAGCAGTTCTTC.

This chain links TRBV5-1 with TRBJ2-1, with 14 bases matching TRBD2. This CDR3 has 17 amino acids. Germline V gene data show CDR1 as SGHRS and CDR2 as YFSETQ. The J segment lost 8 bases and the V segment lost 4 bases, leaving 11 bases of the junction unmatched. The CDR3 reads CASSVGLAGVIFYEQFF. DNA for the CDR3: TGCGCCAGCAGCGTGGGACTAGCGGGAGTGATTTTTTATGAGCAGTTCTTC.

For this clone: Distinct nucleotide sequences in the sample also encode this CDR3. This chain links TRBV6-1 with TRBJ2-5, with 9 bases aligning to TRBD2. V lost 2 bases, J lost 2 bases, and 3 bases stayed unmatched. The germline gives CDR1 MNHNS, CDR2 SASEGT. The CDR3 sequence is 15 residues long. The CDR3 coding sequence is TGTGCCAGCAGTGAACTGGCGGGAGGGCAAGAGACCCAGTACTTC. Its translation is CASSELAGGQETQYF.

As concerns this clone: The junction departs from the called germline gene at one end, perhaps through a read error. This chain connects TRBV25-1 to TRBJ1-2; D may be TRBD1 (6 bases). Germline V CDR1 and CDR2: MGHDK, SYGVNS. The CDR3 length is 11 residues. The CDR3 DNA reads TGTGCCAGCAGTGTGGGCGGGGGCTACGCCTTC. Translated, it gives CASSVGGGYAF.

Concerning this clone: The same CDR3 is also encoded by other DNA sequences in this sample. J is TRBJ2-7 and V is TRBV30; TRBD1 aligns across 7 bases. This CDR3 has 12 amino acids. V was pared by 0 bases and J by 4 bases, with 0 bases of the junction left unmatched. Germline assignment: CDR1 GTSNPN and CDR2 SVGIG (reference sequence). The CDR3 DNA reads as TGTGCCTGGAGTGTACAGGGGTACGAGCAGTACTTC. Amino acids: CAWSVQGYEQYF.

The gene calls are TRBV10-3 and TRBJ2-7; the match to TRBD1 covers 8 bases. The CDR3 covers 13 residues. Germline CDR1 is ENHRY and CDR2 is SYGVKD. Trimming at V came to 4 bases and at J to 7 bases, leaving 6 bases not matched to a gene. CDR3 region: CAISGDRPGEQYF. CDR3 coding DNA: TGTGCCATCAGTGGGGACAGGCCCGGGGAGCAGTACTTC.

The gene calls are TRBV7-2 and TRBJ2-1; D is ambiguous. The germline gives CDR1 SGHTA, CDR2 FQGNSA. This CDR3 comprises 17 residues. The V gene lost 1 base and the J gene lost 0 bases, with 13 bases spanning the gap. Here the CDR3 DNA reads TGTGCCAGCAGCTTAGGTCCTCTCACCGGCTCCTACAATGAGCAGTTCTTC. It yields the protein CASSLGPLTGSYNEQFF.

The V and J genes are TRBV9 and TRBJ1-4, with D uncertain. The CDR3 extends over 14 amino acids. Germline CDR1 SGDLS, CDR2 YYNGEE. Trimming removed 0 bases from V and 0 bases from J, with 3 bases in between. The CDR3 protein is CASSVGATNEKLFF. The CDR3 DNA reads TGTGCCAGCAGCGTAGGCGCAACTAATGAAAAACTGTTTTTT.

The chain links TRBV5-1 to TRBJ2-2; TRBD1 matches at 8 bases. The V and J ends lost 2 bases and 3 bases, in that order; junction bases with no gene match: 6. CDR1 SGHRS and CDR2 YFSETQ come from the germline V gene. The CDR3 is 16 residues long. CDR3 amino acids: CASSFRTGSHTGELFF. As DNA, the CDR3 is TGCGCCAGCAGCTTCCGGACAGGGTCCCACACCGGGGAGCTGTTTTTT.

This clone was seen once. The chain combines TRBV28 with TRBJ1-5; 8 nucleotides match TRBD1. This CDR3 comprises 18 residues. Germline CDR1 reads MDHEN; CDR2 reads SYDVKM. V shed 2 bases, J shed 5 bases, and the junction held 14 bases outside the gene matches. CDR3 nucleotides: TGTGCCAGCAGTTTACCGGACAGGGAGAGTGGGGCGGATCAGCCCCAGCATTTT. This gives the protein CASSLPDRESGADQPQHF.

The rearrangement joins TRBV4-1 to TRBJ2-5; possible D gene TRBD1, 5 bases. Gene TRBJ2-7 matches the end of the DNA better, so the J call may be wrong. There are 16 residues in the CDR3. Germline values: CDR1 MGHRA, CDR2 YSYEKL. CDR3 protein: CASSQGRAQGMHEQYF. The CDR3 nucleotides are TGCGCCAGCAGCCAGGGCCGGGCGCAGGGAATGCACGAGCAGTACTTC.

This rearrangement joins TRBV30 to TRBJ1-2; 7 bases line up with TRBD1. V lost 3 bases and J lost 0; bases outside the gene matches: 4. The CDR3 loop spans 14 amino acids. CDR1 GTSNPN and CDR2 SVGIG come from the germline V gene (reference sequence). CDR3 nucleotides: TGTGCCTGGAGGGGGGACAGCCCTAACTATGGCTACACCTTC. Residues: CAWRGDSPNYGYTF. Drawing the rest from reference TRBV30 and TRBJ1-2, the complete variable domain is SQTIHQWPATLVQPVGSPLSLECTVEGTSNPNLYWYRQAAGRGLQLLFYSVGIGQISSEVPQNLSASRPQDRQFILSSKKLLLSDSGFYLCAWRGDSPNYGYTFGSGTRLTVV.

CDR3 sequence reads: CASSKEEMASGGFEQYF. The CDR3 DNA reads as TGTGCCAGCAGCAAAGAGGAGATGGCTAGCGGTGGGTTCGAGCAGTACTTC. The chain uses TRBV21-1 and TRBJ2-5; the table names TRBD2, a call not compared with the DNA. Gene TRBJ2-7 matches the end of the DNA better, so the J call may be wrong. TRBV21-1 is termed a pseudogene. The CDR3 has 17 residues.

This rearrangement joins TRBV4-3 to TRBJ1-3; D may be TRBD1 (6 bases). The CDR3 runs 14 residues. Per the germline V gene, CDR1 is LGHNA and CDR2 is YSLEER. Trimming shortened V by 3 bases and J by 1 base, and 7 bases separated the two germline ends. DNA for the CDR3: TGCGCCAGCAGCCACACAGGGTCTGGAAACACCATATATTTT. Amino acids: CASSHTGSGNTIYF.

The V call is TRBV28, the J call TRBJ1-6, with a possible D match to TRBD1 (5 bases). V shed 6 bases and J shed 10 bases, with 13 bases lying between them. CDR1 is MDHEN, CDR2 SYDVKM, per germline. CDR3 length: 13 amino acids. The CDR3 here is CASRPGVGSPLHF. The CDR3 DNA follows: TGTGCCAGCAGGCCGGGGGTGGGATCACCCCTCCACTTT.

The genes are TRBV6-5 and TRBJ2-1, with a weak D call TRBD2 (6 bases). Germline values: CDR1 MNHEY, CDR2 SVGAGI. V lost 2 bases and J lost 7, with 6 bases in between. This CDR3 comprises 12 residues. The CDR3: CASSYGGNEQFF. CDR3 DNA: TGTGCCAGCAGTTACGGGGGGAATGAGCAGTTCTTC.

This sequence joins TRBV28 and TRBJ1-6, with TRBD1 as a possible D gene (6 bases). Germline V lookup: CDR1 MDHEN, CDR2 SYDVKM. V lost 8 bases and J 5 bases, leaving 16 bases between the germline ends. The CDR3 is 15 residues long. CDR3 amino acids: CASRAGGGDNSPLHF. Here the CDR3 DNA reads TGTGCCAGCCGGGCGGGGGGGGGCGATAATTCACCCCTCCACTTT.

The rearrangement uses TRBV9 and TRBJ1-2; D possibly corresponds to TRBD1 (5 bases). The V end lost 4 bases, the J end lost 10 bases, and 11 bases lay between the germline ends. The CDR3 is 11 amino acids. Germline values: CDR1 SGDLS, CDR2 YYNGEE. CDR3 DNA: TGTGCCAGCAGCCCCGGGGGGTACTACACCTTC. Translated: CASSPGGYYTF.

The J gene is TRBJ2-2, the V gene TRBV11-2; D remains unclear. CDR3 size: 15 residues. V was trimmed by 6 bases and J by 2 bases, leaving 13 bases between them. From germline, CDR1 is SGHAT and CDR2 FQNNGV. The CDR3, as DNA: TGTGCCAGCAGTATGTGGGCTCCCAACACCGGGGAGCTGTTTTTT. This encodes CASSMWAPNTGELFF.

The rearrangement joins TRBV12-5 to TRBJ2-1; D uncertain. Per the germline V gene, CDR1 is LGHNT and CDR2 is FRNRAP. This CDR3 has 12 amino acids. V was pared by 0 bases and J by 6 bases, with 3 bases between. Written as DNA, the CDR3 is TGTGCTAGTGGTTTGGTTAGCAATGAGCAGTTCTTC. Translated: CASGLVSNEQFF.

This clone was detected only a few times. The chain has TRBV30 and TRBJ1-5, with TRBD1 matching over 9 bases. With 1 base clipped from V and 6 bases from J, the junction kept 4 bases outside the gene matches. CDR1 is GTSNPN and CDR2 is SVGIG in the germline V gene (reference sequence). The length of the CDR3 is 14 residues. CDR3 nucleotide sequence: TGTGCCTGGAGTGCTACAGGGGGCCGTCAGCCCCAGCATTTT. Translating gives CAWSATGGRQPQHF.